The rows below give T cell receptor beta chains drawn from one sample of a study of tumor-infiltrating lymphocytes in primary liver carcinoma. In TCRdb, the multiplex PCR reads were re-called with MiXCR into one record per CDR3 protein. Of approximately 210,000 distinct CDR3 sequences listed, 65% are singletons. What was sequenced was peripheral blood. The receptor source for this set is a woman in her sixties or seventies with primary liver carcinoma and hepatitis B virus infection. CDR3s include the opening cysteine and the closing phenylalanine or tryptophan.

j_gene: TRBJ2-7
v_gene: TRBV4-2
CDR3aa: CDSSQEASVEQHF

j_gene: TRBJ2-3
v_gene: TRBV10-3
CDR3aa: CAISEATGRTDTQYF

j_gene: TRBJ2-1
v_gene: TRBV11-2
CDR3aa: CASNRQGTASPYNEQFF

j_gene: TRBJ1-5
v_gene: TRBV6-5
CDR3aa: CVSKRETGTGFGNQPQHF

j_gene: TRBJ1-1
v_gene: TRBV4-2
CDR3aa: CASRGALGIEAFF

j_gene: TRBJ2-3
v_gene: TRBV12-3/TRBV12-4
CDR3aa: CASIFFGTYSGEQYF

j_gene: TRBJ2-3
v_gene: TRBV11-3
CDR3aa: CPSSSIIDTQYF

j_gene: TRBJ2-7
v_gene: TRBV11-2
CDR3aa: CANSLGLAGDHEQYF

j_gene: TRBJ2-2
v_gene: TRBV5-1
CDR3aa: CASSLAGQGTTGELFF

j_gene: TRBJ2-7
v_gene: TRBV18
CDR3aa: CASSPPGSYEQYF

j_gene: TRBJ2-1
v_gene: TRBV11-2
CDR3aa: CASSLKPSGYSSYNGLFF

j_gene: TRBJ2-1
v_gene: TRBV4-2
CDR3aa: CASSQGGLARVINEQFF

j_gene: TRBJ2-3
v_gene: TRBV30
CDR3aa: CAWSRPSDTDTQYF

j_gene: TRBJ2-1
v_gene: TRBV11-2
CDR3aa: CASSSPTSGDYEHFF

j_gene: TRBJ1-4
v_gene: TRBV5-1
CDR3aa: CASCRRGATNEKLFF

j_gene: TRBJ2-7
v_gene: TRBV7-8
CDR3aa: CASIPAGLAGIYEQYF

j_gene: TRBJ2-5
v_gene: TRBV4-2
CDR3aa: CASSQDFGTSDYQETQYF

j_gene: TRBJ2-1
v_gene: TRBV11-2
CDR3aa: CASSRRLAGGNEQFF

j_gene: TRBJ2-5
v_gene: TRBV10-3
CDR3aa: CAISGGQTQYF

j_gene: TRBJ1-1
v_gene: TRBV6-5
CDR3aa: CASSSAPGTGDTEAFF

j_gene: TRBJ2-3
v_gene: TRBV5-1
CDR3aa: CASSFPFDTVTDTQYF

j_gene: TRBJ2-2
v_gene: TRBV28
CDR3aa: CASRAGVFLELFF

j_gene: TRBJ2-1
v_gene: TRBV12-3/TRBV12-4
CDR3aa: CASSLQGYNEQFF

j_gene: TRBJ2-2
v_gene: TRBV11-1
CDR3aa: CASSLGLAGLGELFF

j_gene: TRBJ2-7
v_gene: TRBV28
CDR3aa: CTSSVEGQGLPYEQYF

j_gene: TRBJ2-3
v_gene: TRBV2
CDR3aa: CASTRENVDTQYF

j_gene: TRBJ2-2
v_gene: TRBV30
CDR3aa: CAWSVDGIGELFF

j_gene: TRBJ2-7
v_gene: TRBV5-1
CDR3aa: CASSEYIGPYEQYF